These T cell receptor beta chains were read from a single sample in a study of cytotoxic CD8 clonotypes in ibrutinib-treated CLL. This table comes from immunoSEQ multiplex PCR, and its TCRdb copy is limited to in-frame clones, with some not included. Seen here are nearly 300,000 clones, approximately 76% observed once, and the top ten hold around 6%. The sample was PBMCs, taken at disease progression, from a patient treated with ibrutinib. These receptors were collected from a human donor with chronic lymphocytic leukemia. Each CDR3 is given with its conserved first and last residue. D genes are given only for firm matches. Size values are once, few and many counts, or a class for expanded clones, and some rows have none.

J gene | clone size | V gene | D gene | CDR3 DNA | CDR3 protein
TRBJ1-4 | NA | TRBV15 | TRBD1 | TGTGCCACCAGAATTCCGGGACAGGGACTCGAAAAACTGTTTTTT | CATRIPGQGLEKLFF
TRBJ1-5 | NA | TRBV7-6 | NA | TGTGCCAGCAGCTTGCGGGATCAGCCCCAGCATTTT | CASSLRDQPQHF
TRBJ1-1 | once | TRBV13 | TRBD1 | TGTGCCAGCAGCCTTCAGACAGGGTTGAACACTGAAGCTTTCTTT | CASSLQTGLNTEAFF
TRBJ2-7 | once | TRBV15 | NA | TGTGCCACCACCTCGGACAGCTACGAGCAGTACTTC | CATTSDSYEQYF
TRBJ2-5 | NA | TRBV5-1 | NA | TGCGCCAGCAGCTTGGATAGGCGGGGGACCCAGTACTTC | CASSLDRRGTQYF
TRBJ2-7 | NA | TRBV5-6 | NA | TGTGCCAGCAGCTTGGCCTCACTCGCCTCCTACGAGCAGTACTTC | CASSLASLASYEQYF
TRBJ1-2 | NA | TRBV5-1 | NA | TGCGCCAGCAGTTTGGAAGGGTGGGGGAACTATGGCTACACCTTC | CASSLEGWGNYGYTF
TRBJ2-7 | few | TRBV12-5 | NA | TGTGCTAGTGGCTTGGCAGGCCGGCCCTCCTACGAGCAGTACTTC | CASGLAGRPSYEQYF
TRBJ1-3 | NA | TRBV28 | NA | TGTGCCAGCAGTTTAGATTGGAGGGTATACTCTGGAAACACCATATATTTT | CASSLDWRVYSGNTIYF
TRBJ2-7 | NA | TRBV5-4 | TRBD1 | TGTGCCAGCAGCATTCTGACAGGGCGGACCTACGAGCAGTACTTC | CASSILTGRTYEQYF
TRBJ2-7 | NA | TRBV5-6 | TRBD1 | TGTGCCAGCAGCGGGGACAGGGTGAGGTACGAGCAGTACTTC | CASSGDRVRYEQYF
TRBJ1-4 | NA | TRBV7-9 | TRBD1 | TGTGCCAGCAGCTTAGGTGACAGGGGGTTTGAAAAACTGTTTTTT | CASSLGDRGFEKLFF
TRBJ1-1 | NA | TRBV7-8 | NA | TGTGCCAGCAGCCCCTCGGGGGGCTACACTGAAGCTTTCTTT | CASSPSGGYTEAFF
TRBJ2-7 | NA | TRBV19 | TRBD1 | TGTGCCAGTAGTATTCGGGGGACAGGGACCTACGAGCAGTACTTC | CASSIRGTGTYEQYF
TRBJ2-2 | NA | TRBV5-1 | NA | TGCGCCAGCATCGGGAACACCGGGGAGCTGTTTTTT | CASIGNTGELFF
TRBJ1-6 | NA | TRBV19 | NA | TGTGCCAGTAGTGCACGACGCAGGGGTAATTCACCCCTCCACTTT | CASSARRRGNSPLHF
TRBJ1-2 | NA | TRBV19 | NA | TGTGCCAGTAGTTTGGACTTGGGGGCCTCTAACTATGGCTACACCTTC | CASSLDLGASNYGYTF
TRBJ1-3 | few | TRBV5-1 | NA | TGCGCCAGCAGCTTGTACGGAAACACCATATATTTT | CASSLYGNTIYF
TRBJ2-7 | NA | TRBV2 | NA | TGTGCCAGCAGAACCTTCAGGGAGTCCTACGAGCAGTACTTC | CASRTFRESYEQYF
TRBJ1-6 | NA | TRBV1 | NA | TGCACCAGCAGCCAAGTCCTCGGAGCCAATTCACCCCTCCACTTT | CTSSQVLGANSPLHF
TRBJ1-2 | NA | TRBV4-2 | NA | TGTGCCAGCAGCCAAGAAGAAGGCCGGGCAGGACCTTATGGCTACACCTTC | CASSQEEGRAGPYGYTF
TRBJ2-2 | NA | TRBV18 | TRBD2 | TGTGCCAGCTCACCGAGACTAGCGTCGAACACCGGGGAGCTGTTTTTT | CASSPRLASNTGELFF
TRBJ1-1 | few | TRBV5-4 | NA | TGTGCCAGCAGCCCCAGGTTGCCAAACACTGAAGCTTTCTTT | CASSPRLPNTEAFF
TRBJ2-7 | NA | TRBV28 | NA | TGTGCCAGCGGGGGTTCCTACGAGCAGTACTTC | CASGGSYEQYF
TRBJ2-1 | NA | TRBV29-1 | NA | TGCAGCGTTGAAGTTCGTAGGGGGTTTCAGTTCTTC | CSVEVRRGFQFF
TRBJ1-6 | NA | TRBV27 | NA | TGTGCCAGCAAACCCCAGGGTTATAATTCACCCCTCCACTTT | CASKPQGYNSPLHF
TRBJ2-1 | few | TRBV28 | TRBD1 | TGTGCCAGCAGTTCAGGACAGGGCATCGTTTCATACAATGAGCAGTTCTTC | CASSSGQGIVSYNEQFF
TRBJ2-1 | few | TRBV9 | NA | TGTGCCAGCAGCGTAGCGGGGTACAATGAGCAGTTCTTC | CASSVAGYNEQFF
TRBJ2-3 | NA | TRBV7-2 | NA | TGTGCCAGCAGCTTACCGGGGGCGCTTAGAGATACGCAGTATTTT | CASSLPGALRDTQYF
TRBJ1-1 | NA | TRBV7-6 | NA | TGTGCCAGCAGCTTACGGGGGTACACTGAAGCTTTCTTT | CASSLRGYTEAFF
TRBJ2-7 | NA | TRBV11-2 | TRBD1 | TGTGCCAGCAGCTTAGTGGTCAGGACAGGGAATGTACCCTACGAGCAGTACTTC | CASSLVVRTGNVPYEQYF
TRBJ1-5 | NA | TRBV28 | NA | TGTGCCAGCAGGGGTAACTATCAGCCCCAGCATTTT | CASRGNYQPQHF
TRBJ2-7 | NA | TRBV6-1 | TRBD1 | TGTGCCAGTCTTCGACAGGGTCCCAGCTACGAGCAGTACTTC | CASLRQGPSYEQYF
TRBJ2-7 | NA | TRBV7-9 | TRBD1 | TGTGCCAGCAGCTCGTTCGGACAGGGTTTCTCCTACGAGCAGTACTTC | CASSSFGQGFSYEQYF
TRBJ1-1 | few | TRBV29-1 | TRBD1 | TGCAGCGTTGCAGGGGGTGTCACTGAAGCTTTCTTT | CSVAGGVTEAFF